This T cell receptor beta chain was retrieved from a study of regulatory T cells in long-lasting Graves disease. On the study more broadly: Positivity for TSH receptor antibodies plus over 5 years of antithyroid drugs meant persistent Graves' disease. General study results and limits: The work looked only at peripheral blood and did not look at thyroid tissue. Less diverse TCR repertoires were seen in persistent Graves' patients than in newly diagnosed ones. Persistent disease favored TRBV28, TRBJ1-2 and TRBJ2-5.

CDR1 is GTSNPN and CDR2 is SVGIG in the germline V gene (reference sequence). This CDR3 is built from 16 residues. V was cut by 1 base and J by 4 bases, with 17 bases left in between. With regard to this clonotype: Its cognate antigen is unknown.

Time point reported: persistent/refractory GD, antithyroid drugs over 5 years with positive TRAb. PBMCs provided the RNA from which the TCR library was made. The TCR beta library used iRepertoire HTBI primers with Arm-PCR amplification of CDR3. In TCRdb, the multiplex PCR reads were re-called with MiXCR into one record per CDR3 protein. The sample lists roughly 430,000 distinct CDR3 sequences, 21% occurring once. The gene calls are TRBV30 and TRBJ1-5; TRBD1 is a possible D gene (6 bases). Sample: peripheral blood mononuclear cells (PBMCs), taken when the disease was refractory, from a patient treated with antithyroid drugs. This TCR was sampled from a female donor with Graves disease. The CDR3 nucleotides are TGTGCCTGGAGTGCCCCCCGGGGAAGGGGGAATCAGCCCCAGCATTTT. Amino acids: CAWSAPRGRGNQPQHF.